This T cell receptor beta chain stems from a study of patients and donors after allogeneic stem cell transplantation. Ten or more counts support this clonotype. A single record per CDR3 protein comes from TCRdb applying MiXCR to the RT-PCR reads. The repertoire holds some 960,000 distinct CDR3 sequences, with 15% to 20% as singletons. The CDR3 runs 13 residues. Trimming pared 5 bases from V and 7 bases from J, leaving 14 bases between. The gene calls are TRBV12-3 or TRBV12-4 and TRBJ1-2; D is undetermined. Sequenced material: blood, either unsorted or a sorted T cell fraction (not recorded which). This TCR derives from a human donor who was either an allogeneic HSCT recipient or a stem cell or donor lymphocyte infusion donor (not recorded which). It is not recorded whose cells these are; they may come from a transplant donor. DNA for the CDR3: TGTGCCAGCAGTATCCCCGGGCTAGGTGGCTACACCTTC. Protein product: CASSIPGLGGYTF.